The 4 T cell receptor beta chains below come from one sample, sequenced in a study of radiation and T cells in renal cell carcinoma (dated by TCRdb to the early 2020s). Library generation was performed with the immunoSEQ multiplex PCR assay. In its TCRdb copy, this immuneACCESS table keeps in-frame sequences only and misses some clones. Where compared with another copy, unresolved V genes explain less than half of these, and the others have no known cause. In this sample the table shows under 55,000 clones, approximately 83% of which occur a single time. The top ten clonotypes cover 31% of the sample. What the time point label conveys for this sample: baseline pretreatment blood. The treatment or condition label corresponds to: 15 Gy SBRT to primary tumor, nephrectomy 4 weeks later. Sequenced here: blood, sampled from a patient whose treatment included radiotherapy and nephrectomy. These receptors all come from a woman aged 70-85 years with renal cell carcinoma.

This clone was recorded once. The rearrangement joins TRBV11-2 to TRBJ2-5; the match to TRBD1 covers 8 bases. Germline V gives CDR1 SGHAT, CDR2 FQNNGV. This CDR3 is built from 14 residues. V was clipped by 2 bases and J by 3 bases; unmatched bases: 2. The CDR3 nucleotides are TGTGCCAGCAGCTTACAGGGGGCCGAAGAGACCCAGTACTTC. It is translated as CASSLQGAEETQYF.

This clone has a handful of counts. In nucleotides, the CDR3 is TGTGCCAGCAGCTTGGACAGGGGGGGCACAGATACGCAGTATTTT. Protein product: CASSLDRGGTDTQYF. The chain recombines TRBV5-4 with TRBJ2-3, with 8 positions matching TRBD1. CDR1 is SGHNT, CDR2 YYREEE, per germline (reference sequence). CDR3 length: 15 residues. J gave up 1 base and V 0 bases, and 1 base lay outside the gene matches.

This chain connects TRBV18 to TRBJ2-3; D remains unclear. This CDR3 region has 14 residues. Looked up from germline, CDR1 is KGHSH and CDR2 is LQKENI. V was shortened by 3 bases and J by 3 bases, with 10 bases between the two germline ends. The DNA for the CDR3 is TGTGCCAGCTCACCGGCCAGAGCTACAGATACGCAGTATTTT. Translated, it gives CASSPARATDTQYF.

The genes are TRBV10-3 and TRBJ2-1; 7 nucleotides align to TRBD1. CDR1 is ENHRY and CDR2 is SYGVKD in the germline V gene. The CDR3 loop spans 12 amino acids. V was clipped by 10 bases and J by 8 bases; unmatched bases: 8. CDR3 sequence: CATRDRQDEQFF. DNA for the CDR3: TGTGCCACACGGGACAGACAGGATGAGCAGTTCTTC.